The rows below give T cell receptor beta chains drawn from one sample of a study of blood T cell repertoires in COVID-19. Produced via immunoSEQ multiplex PCR; TCRdb's table is partial and in-frame only. This sample carries roughly 360,000 clones, 85% to 90% of them seen once, and the ten largest clones take approximately 1%. The sequencing input was PBMCs or T cells enriched from blood (not recorded which). These receptors all come from a woman aged 25-40 years with acute COVID-19. Each CDR3 is given with its conserved first and last residue. Fields, in order: D gene, V gene, J gene, clone size, CDR3 DNA, CDR3 protein. D genes are given only for firm matches. Not all rows give a size; the values are once, few, many and, for expanded clones, a class.

>NA|TRBV18|TRBJ2-7|NA
TGTGCCAGCTCACCATGGCGGACAGATTCCTACGAGCAGTACTTC
CASSPWRTDSYEQYF
>NA|TRBV18|TRBJ2-5|NA
TGTGCCAGCTCGCTCGGGGAGACCCAGTACTTC
CASSLGETQYF
>TRBD1|TRBV2|TRBJ2-5|once
TGTGCCACCACGCTACCGGGACAGGGGTCCAAAGAGACCCAGTACTTC
CATTLPGQGSKETQYF
>TRBD1|TRBV7-9|TRBJ1-1|NA
TGTGCCAGCAGCTCGAGGGACAGGGGGAAGGGGACTGAAGCTTTCTTT
CASSSRDRGKGTEAFF
>NA|TRBV10-3|TRBJ1-3|NA
TGTGCCATCAGTGAGTCGAGACAGGACAACACCATATATTTT
CAISESRQDNTIYF
>NA|TRBV18|TRBJ2-5|few
TGTGCCAGCTCACCTCCTCGGAGGACTGGGAAAGAGACCCAGTACTTC
CASSPPRRTGKETQYF
>TRBD2|TRBV7-2|TRBJ2-1|NA
TGTGCCAGCAGCTTAGCGCTGGGACTAGGAAACAATGAGCAGTTCTTC
CASSLALGLGNNEQFF
>NA|TRBV6-1|TRBJ1-1|NA
TGTGCCAGCAGTTTGATAGCACCGAACACTGAAGCTTTCTTT
CASSLIAPNTEAFF
>TRBD1|TRBV30|TRBJ1-6|many
TGTGCCTGGAGTTTGGGACAGCCATTTTCACCCCTCCACTTT
CAWSLGQPFSPLHF
>TRBD1|TRBV2|TRBJ1-2|few
TGTGCCAGCAGCCGCACAGGGGATTCCCCCTATGGCTACACCTTC
CASSRTGDSPYGYTF
>TRBD1|TRBV7-2|TRBJ1-4|NA
TGTGCCAGCAGCCCACAACAGGGGATCAATGAAAAACTGTTTTTT
CASSPQQGINEKLFF
>NA|TRBV19|TRBJ1-2|NA
TGTGCCAGTAGCACTATGAGCGGGGAAACTAACTATGGCTACACCTTC
CASSTMSGETNYGYTF
>TRBD1|TRBV6-5|TRBJ1-5|NA
TGTGCCAGCACCACCGACAGGGGCAATCAGCCCCAGCATTTT
CASTTDRGNQPQHF
>NA|TRBV3-1/TRBV3-2|TRBJ1-1|NA
TGTGCCAGCAGCCCACCCGGAGGAGGGGACACTGAAGCTTTCTTT
CASSPPGGGDTEAFF
>TRBD1|TRBV4-1|TRBJ2-3|NA
TGCGCCAGCAGCCAAGGAAGGGGGCCGCAGTATTTT
CASSQGRGPQYF
>NA|TRBV6-2/TRBV6-3|TRBJ2-1|NA
TGTGCCAGCAGTTACGGGACTCTAGCCAATGAGCAGTTCTTC
CASSYGTLANEQFF
>TRBD2|TRBV18|TRBJ2-5|NA
TGTGCCAGCTCACCAGCGGGGGGGCCGGATGGGACCCAGTACTTC
CASSPAGGPDGTQYF
>NA|TRBV21-1|TRBJ1-1|NA
TGTGCCAGCAGCGCCCGACAGGGACAGAACACTGAAGCTTTCTTT
CASSARQGQNTEAFF
>NA|TRBV3-1/TRBV3-2|TRBJ1-1|NA
TGTGCCAGCAGCCAAGAAGGGGGAGCTTTCTTT
CASSQEGGAFF
>NA|TRBV30|TRBJ2-5|NA
TGTGCCTTACAAGAGACCCAGTACTTC
CALQETQYF
>NA|TRBV3-1/TRBV3-2|TRBJ1-5|once
TGTGCCAGCACGACAGGAAATAGCAATCAGCCCCAGCATTTT
CASTTGNSNQPQHF
>NA|TRBV24-1|TRBJ2-7|NA
TGTGCCACCAAGTCTTGGGCTCTCTACGAGCAGTACTTC
CATKSWALYEQYF
>TRBD1|TRBV6-5|TRBJ2-7|NA
TGTGCCAGCCGCCCGGGACAGGGGTACGAGCAGTACTTC
CASRPGQGYEQYF
>NA|TRBV6-5|TRBJ1-6|NA
TGTGCCAGCAGTTACCGGAATTCACCCCTCCACTTT
CASSYRNSPLHF
>NA|TRBV9|TRBJ2-1|NA
TGTGCCAGCAGCGTAGGGGGGGACTACAATGAGCAGTTCTTC
CASSVGGDYNEQFF
>NA|TRBV19|TRBJ1-5|NA
TGTGCCAGTAGATTTTCAGGGTTTACGGATAGCAATCAGCCCCAGCATTTT
CASRFSGFTDSNQPQHF